The clone carrying this TCR beta chain was seen more than once but under ten times. The data are from a study of human T cells and chemical hapten exposure. This CDR3 comprises 12 residues. The junction had 9 bases not matched to a gene; V was cut back by 6 bases and J by 14 bases. CDR1 is MDHEN and CDR2 is SYDVKM in the germline V gene. In TCRdb, the RACE reads were re-called with MiXCR into one record per CDR3 protein. The sample yields fewer than 200,000 distinct CDR3 sequences, 25% to 35% seen once. Time point here: pre-sensitization, week 0. The treatment is: therapeutic diphenylcyclopropenone sensitization with weekly scalp DPC.

This clonotype originated in a woman in her 30s with alopecia areata. Some clones in this sample may be carry-over from other donors' samples. V and J are TRBV28 and TRBJ2-3, with 9 bases matching TRBD2. The material sequenced was whole blood, taken in connection with sensitization to the hapten diphenylcyclopropenone (DPC). The CDR3 here is CASRTTSGKGYF. The CDR3 DNA sequence: TGTGCCAGCAGGACGACTAGCGGAAAAGGGTATTTT.